A selection of T cell receptor beta chains follows, all from one sample in a study of blood T cell repertoires in COVID-19. TCRdb's table, derived via immunoSEQ multiplex PCR, lists solely in-frame clones and lacks some. The sample contains roughly 100,000 clones, approximately 80% of which appear only once. The sample taken for sequencing was peripheral blood. Source of these receptors: a man between 65 and 85 years old with acute or convalescent COVID-19. Both conserved end residues are part of each CDR3. A D gene is named only where the DNA matches it firmly. Clone size appears in some rows only: once, few, many, or a class for an expanded clone.

D,size,J,V,DNA,CDR3
NA,NA,TRBJ1-3,TRBV25-1,TGTGCCAGCATTTCTTTTGGAAACACCATATATTTT,CASISFGNTIYF
TRBD1,NA,TRBJ2-5,TRBV5-4,TGTGCCAGCAGCTTGGGTGGCCGGACAGGGGGCTTTAGGGAGACCCAGTACTTC,CASSLGGRTGGFRETQYF
TRBD1,NA,TRBJ1-6,TRBV2,TGTGCCAGCAGCGTACAGGGGGGCAATTCACCCCTCCACTTT,CASSVQGGNSPLHF
TRBD1,NA,TRBJ2-7,TRBV20-1,TGCAGTGCTAGTAATTCCGGGACAGCCTCCTACGAGCAGTACTTC,CSASNSGTASYEQYF
TRBD2,NA,TRBJ2-1,TRBV5-6,TGTGCCAGCAGCCCGGGACTAGCGGGAGAACCCTTCTACAATGAGCAGTTCTTC,CASSPGLAGEPFYNEQFF
TRBD1,NA,TRBJ1-5,TRBV19,TGTGCCAGTAGTATGACAGGGGGACACTTCAATCAGCCCCAGCATTTT,CASSMTGGHFNQPQHF
TRBD1,NA,TRBJ2-7,TRBV28,TGTGCCAGCACCAAAAGGGACAGCCACGAGCAGTACTTC,CASTKRDSHEQYF
TRBD1,once,TRBJ2-2,TRBV5-4,TGTGCCAGCAGCAACTCAGGGGGCAGGACCGCCGGGGAGCTGTTTTTT,CASSNSGGRTAGELFF
TRBD1,NA,TRBJ1-2,TRBV2,TGTGCCAGCAGTCTACAGGGGTCGAGCTATGGCTACACCTTC,CASSLQGSSYGYTF
NA,once,TRBJ1-1,TRBV12-3/TRBV12-4,TGTGCCAGCACTAAGAACACTGAAGCTTTCTTT,CASTKNTEAFF
TRBD2,NA,TRBJ2-2,TRBV28,TGTGCCAGCAGTCCCGGGACTAGTCGGTTCACCGGGGAGCTGTTTTTT,CASSPGTSRFTGELFF
TRBD1,NA,TRBJ2-7,TRBV6-5,TGTGCCAGCGAAAGACAGGGGTCCTACGAGCAGTACTTC,CASERQGSYEQYF
NA,NA,TRBJ1-4,TRBV14,TGTGCCAGCAGCCAAAATAGGGGTGAAAAACTGTTTTTT,CASSQNRGEKLFF
NA,NA,TRBJ1-2,TRBV6-5,TGTGCCAGCAGACGAACCGAGTTCTATGGCTACACCTTC,CASRRTEFYGYTF
NA,few,TRBJ1-1,TRBV5-1,TGCGCCAGCAGCCCGACCGCTAGAGTAAACACTGAAGCTTTCTTT,CASSPTARVNTEAFF
TRBD2,few,TRBJ2-2,TRBV15,TGTGCCACCGGGACTAGCCCGAGGTCCGGGGAGCTGTTTTTT,CATGTSPRSGELFF
NA,NA,TRBJ1-1,TRBV24-1,TGTGCCACCAGTGATTTGAGGGGTACGAACACTGAAGCTTTCTTT,CATSDLRGTNTEAFF
TRBD2,NA,TRBJ2-5,TRBV5-1,TGCGCCAGCAGACCAACTAGCGGGGGGATACAAGAGACCCAGTACTTC,CASRPTSGGIQETQYF
NA,NA,TRBJ2-7,TRBV6-5,TGTGCCAGCAGTTACGCCAGGGGACACGAGCAGTACTTC,CASSYARGHEQYF
TRBD1,NA,TRBJ1-5,TRBV28,TGTGCCAGCAGAAGGACAGGGTATAGCAATCAGCCCCAGCATTTT,CASRRTGYSNQPQHF
NA,NA,TRBJ1-1,TRBV30,TGTGCCTGGAGTGTTTCGTACAGGGTGAACACTGAAGCTTTCTTT,CAWSVSYRVNTEAFF
NA,NA,TRBJ1-1,TRBV30,TGTGCCTGGGGGAGGGGAGCGGAAGCTTTCTTT,CAWGRGAEAFF
TRBD1,NA,TRBJ1-5,TRBV6-1,TGTGCCAGCAGTGAAGCGGGACAGGGTAGGTCCCCCCAGCATTTT,CASSEAGQGRSPQHF
NA,NA,TRBJ1-1,TRBV5-6,TGTGCCAGCAGCTCCTTTCCCAGGGAACCTAACACTGAAGCTTTCTTT,CASSSFPREPNTEAFF
TRBD2,few,TRBJ2-7,TRBV6-5,TGTGCCAGCCTACCTAGCGGGAGGGTCTACGAGCAGTACTTC,CASLPSGRVYEQYF
TRBD1,NA,TRBJ2-5,TRBV5-5,TGTGCCAGCAGCTTACAGGGGGAAGAGACCCAGTACTTC,CASSLQGEETQYF
NA,NA,TRBJ1-2,TRBV5-1,TGCGCCAGCAGCTTGATCCCGACACTCTCGGACTATGGCTACACCTTC,CASSLIPTLSDYGYTF
NA,NA,TRBJ1-6,TRBV5-1,TGCGCCAGCAGCTCGGGGGAGTCACCCCTCCACTTT,CASSSGESPLHF
NA,NA,TRBJ1-1,TRBV6-5,TGTGCCAGCAGTCCCCGGACAGAGAACACTGAAGCTTTCTTT,CASSPRTENTEAFF
TRBD1,NA,TRBJ2-3,TRBV10-3,TGTGCCATCAGTTCTTCCGGGACAGGGCATGGAACAGATACGCAGTATTTT,CAISSSGTGHGTDTQYF
NA,NA,TRBJ2-3,TRBV9,TGTGCCAGCAGCACACGATACACAGATACGCAGTATTTT,CASSTRYTDTQYF
NA,NA,TRBJ2-3,TRBV18,TGTGCCAGCTCACCGAACCGGGTCACTAGCACAGATACGCAGTATTTT,CASSPNRVTSTDTQYF
TRBD1,NA,TRBJ2-1,TRBV5-1,TGCGCCAGCAGCCTACGGACAGGGGGCAATGAGCAGTTCTTC,CASSLRTGGNEQFF
TRBD1,NA,TRBJ2-2,TRBV11-3,TGTGCCAGCAGCTTACGACAGGGGACCACCGGGGAGCTGTTTTTT,CASSLRQGTTGELFF
TRBD1,few,TRBJ1-1,TRBV30,TGTGCCTGGACCGACAGGGGCTTATCTGAAGCTTTCTTT,CAWTDRGLSEAFF
NA,NA,TRBJ1-2,TRBV7-2,TGTGCCAGCAGCTTCTTTGCAGGGAACTATGGCTACACCTTC,CASSFFAGNYGYTF
NA,NA,TRBJ1-2,TRBV20-1,TGCAGTGCTAGTGGCGATTCCTATGGCTACACCTTC,CSASGDSYGYTF
NA,NA,TRBJ2-1,TRBV7-9,TGTGCCAGCAGCAGACCCGGAGGTGAGCAGTTCTTC,CASSRPGGEQFF
NA,NA,TRBJ2-5,TRBV5-1,TGCGCCAGCGGGCCGGGAGACCAAGAGACCCAGTACTTC,CASGPGDQETQYF
TRBD1,NA,TRBJ2-6,TRBV5-1,TGCGCCAGCAGCGAACGACAGGGGGGTTTCTCTGGGGCCAACGTCCTGACTTTC,CASSERQGGFSGANVLTF
TRBD1,NA,TRBJ1-2,TRBV9,TGTGCCAGCAGCGTACCGAGAGACCTACAGGGGAGCGGCTATGGCTACACCTTC,CASSVPRDLQGSGYGYTF
NA,NA,TRBJ1-1,TRBV27,TGTGCCAGCAGTTCCTCGAGCACTGAAGCTTTCTTT,CASSSSSTEAFF
NA,NA,TRBJ1-1,TRBV4-1,TGCGCCAGCAGCCAAGCTGGGACACCGAACACTGAAGCTTTCTTT,CASSQAGTPNTEAFF
NA,NA,TRBJ1-1,TRBV12-3/TRBV12-4,TGTGCCAGCAGTTACAGGGAGAACACTGAAGCTTTCTTT,CASSYRENTEAFF